The TCR beta chain under discussion was sequenced for a study of T cells in Graves' hyperthyroidism and ophthalmopathy. The CDR3 consists of 18 residues. Per germline, CDR1 MDHEN and CDR2 SYDVKM. With V trimmed by 3 bases and J by 7 bases, 13 bases remained unmatched. RNA transcripts yielded amplified TCR beta CDR3 regions. An initial round of RT-PCR targeting the TCR CDR3 relied on the HTBI primer set. Each CDR3 protein is one row after TCRdb ran MiXCR on the multiplex PCR reads. Of roughly 580,000 distinct CDR3 sequences in the sample, more than 11% were seen once. The sequence was obtained from a woman aged 25 to 39 with Graves' hyperthyroidism that later progressed to Graves' ophthalmopathy. The sequenced sample consisted of blood. This chain joins TRBV28 and TRBJ1-4, with 11 positions matching TRBD1. CDR3 amino acids: CASSLGLGTGGGSEKLFF. The CDR3 DNA sequence: TGTGCCAGCAGTTTGGGTTTGGGGACAGGGGGTGGAAGTGAAAAACTGTTTTTT.